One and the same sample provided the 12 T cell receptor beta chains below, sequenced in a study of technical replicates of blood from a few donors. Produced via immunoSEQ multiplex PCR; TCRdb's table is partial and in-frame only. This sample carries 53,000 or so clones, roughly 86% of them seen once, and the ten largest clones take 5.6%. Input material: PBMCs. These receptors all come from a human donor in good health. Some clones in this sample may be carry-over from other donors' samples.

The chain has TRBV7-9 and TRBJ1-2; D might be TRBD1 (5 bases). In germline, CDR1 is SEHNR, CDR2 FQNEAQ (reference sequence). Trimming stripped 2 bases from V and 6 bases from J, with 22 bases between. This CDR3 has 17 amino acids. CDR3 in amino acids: CASSLTPTAAWNNGYTF. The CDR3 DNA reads TGTGCCAGCAGCTTAACCCCGACAGCTGCTTGGAATAATGGCTACACCTTC. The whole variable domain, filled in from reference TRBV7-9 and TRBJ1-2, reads DTGVSQNPRHKITKRGQNVTFRCDPISEHNRLYWYRQTLGQGPEFLTYFQNEAQLEKSRLLSDRFSAERPKGSFSTLEIQRTEQGDSAMYLCASSLTPTAAWNNGYTFGSGTRLTVV.

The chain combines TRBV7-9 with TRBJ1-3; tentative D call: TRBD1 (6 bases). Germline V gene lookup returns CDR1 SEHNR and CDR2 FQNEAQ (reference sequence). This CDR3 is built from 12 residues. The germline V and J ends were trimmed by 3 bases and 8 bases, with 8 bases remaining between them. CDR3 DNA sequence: TGTGCCAGCAGCTTGGGGGCGGACACCATATATTTT. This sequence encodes CASSLGADTIYF.

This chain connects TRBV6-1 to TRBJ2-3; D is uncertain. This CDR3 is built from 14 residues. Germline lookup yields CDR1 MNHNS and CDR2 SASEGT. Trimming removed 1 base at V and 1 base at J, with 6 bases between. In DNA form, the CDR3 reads TGTGCCAGCAGTGAAGTTCGGGGCACAGATACGCAGTATTTT. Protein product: CASSEVRGTDTQYF.

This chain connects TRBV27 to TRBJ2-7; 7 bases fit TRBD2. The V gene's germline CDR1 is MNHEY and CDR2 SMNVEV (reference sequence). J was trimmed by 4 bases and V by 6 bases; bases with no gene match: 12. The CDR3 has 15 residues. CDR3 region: CASRSREAGRYEQYF. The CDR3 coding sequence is TGTGCCAGCAGGAGCCGGGAGGCGGGGAGATACGAGCAGTACTTC.

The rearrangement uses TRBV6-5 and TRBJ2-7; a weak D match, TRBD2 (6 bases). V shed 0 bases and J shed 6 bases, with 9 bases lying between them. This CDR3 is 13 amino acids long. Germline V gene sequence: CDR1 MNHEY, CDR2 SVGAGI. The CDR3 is CASSYSRGGEQYF. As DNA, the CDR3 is TGTGCCAGCAGTTACTCGCGGGGCGGCGAGCAGTACTTC.

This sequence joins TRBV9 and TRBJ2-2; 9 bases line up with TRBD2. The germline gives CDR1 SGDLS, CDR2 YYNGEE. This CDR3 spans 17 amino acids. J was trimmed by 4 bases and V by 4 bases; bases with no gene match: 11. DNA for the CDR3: TGTGCCAGCAGCCCCCCATCCGGCGGGGGGGCCACCGGGGAGCTGTTTTTT. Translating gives CASSPPSGGGATGELFF.

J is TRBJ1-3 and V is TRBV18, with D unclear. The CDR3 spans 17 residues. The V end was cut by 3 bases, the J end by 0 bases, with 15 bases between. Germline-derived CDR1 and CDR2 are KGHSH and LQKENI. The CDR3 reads CASSPSGRALSGNTIYF. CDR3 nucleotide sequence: TGTGCCAGCTCACCTAGCGGACGGGCCCTCTCTGGAAACACCATATATTTT.

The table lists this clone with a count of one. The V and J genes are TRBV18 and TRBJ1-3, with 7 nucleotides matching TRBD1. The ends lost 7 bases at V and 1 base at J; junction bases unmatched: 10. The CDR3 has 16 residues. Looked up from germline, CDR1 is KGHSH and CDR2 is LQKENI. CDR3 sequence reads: CASLSTTGVSGNTIYF. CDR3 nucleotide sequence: TGTGCCAGCTTGTCAACTACAGGGGTATCTGGAAACACCATATATTTT.

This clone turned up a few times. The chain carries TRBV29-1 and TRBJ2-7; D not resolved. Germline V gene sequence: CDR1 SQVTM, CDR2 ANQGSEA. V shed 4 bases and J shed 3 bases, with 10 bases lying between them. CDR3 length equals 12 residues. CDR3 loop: CSVGLNFYEQYF. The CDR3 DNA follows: TGCAGCGTTGGACTTAACTTCTACGAGCAGTACTTC.

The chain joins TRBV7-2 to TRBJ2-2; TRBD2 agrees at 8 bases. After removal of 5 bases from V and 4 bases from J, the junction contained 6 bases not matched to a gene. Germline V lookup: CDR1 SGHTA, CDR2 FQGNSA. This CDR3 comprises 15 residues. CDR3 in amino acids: CASSLGLAATGELFF. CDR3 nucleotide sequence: TGTGCCAGCAGCCTCGGACTAGCCGCCACCGGGGAGCTGTTTTTT.

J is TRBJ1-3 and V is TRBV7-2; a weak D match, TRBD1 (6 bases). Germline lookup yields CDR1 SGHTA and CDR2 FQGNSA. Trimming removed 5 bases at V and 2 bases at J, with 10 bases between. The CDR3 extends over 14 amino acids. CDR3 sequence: CASSVGQTGNTIYF. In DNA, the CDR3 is TGTGCCAGCAGCGTAGGACAGACTGGAAACACCATATATTTT.

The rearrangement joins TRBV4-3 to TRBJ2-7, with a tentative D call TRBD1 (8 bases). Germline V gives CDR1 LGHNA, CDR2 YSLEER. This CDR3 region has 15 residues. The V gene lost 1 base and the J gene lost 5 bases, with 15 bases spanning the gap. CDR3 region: CASSQGGGQADEQYF. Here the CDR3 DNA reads TGCGCCAGCAGCCAAGGGGGGGGACAGGCTGACGAGCAGTACTTC.